This is a list of T cell receptor beta chains from one sample in a study of blood T cell repertoires in COVID-19. Sequenced by immunoSEQ multiplex PCR; TCRdb stores in-frame clones only, minus some. The sample holds about 210,000 clones, 85% to 90% seen once. Sequencing was performed on peripheral blood. These receptors all come from a man aged 60 to 75 who had recovered from COVID-19. Both conserved end residues are part of each CDR3. The D gene is left open where the match is weak. The size field is filled for only some rows; it gives once, few, many or a size class.

v_gene: TRBV5-4
j_gene: TRBJ1-4
d_gene: TRBD1
abundance: few
CDR3aa: CASSLQGAVEKLFF
CDR3nt: TGTGCCAGCAGCTTACAGGGGGCAGTAGAAAAACTGTTTTTT

v_gene: TRBV6-5
j_gene: TRBJ2-5
d_gene: NA
abundance: NA
CDR3aa: CASGWGLQETQYF
CDR3nt: TGTGCCAGCGGGTGGGGGCTCCAAGAGACCCAGTACTTC

v_gene: TRBV27
j_gene: TRBJ2-5
d_gene: NA
abundance: once
CDR3aa: CASSSSGTQETQYF
CDR3nt: TGTGCCAGCAGCTCCTCCGGGACACAAGAGACCCAGTACTTC

v_gene: TRBV6-5
j_gene: TRBJ1-2
d_gene: NA
abundance: NA
CDR3aa: CASTLKGKNGYTF
CDR3nt: TGTGCCAGCACCCTGAAGGGGAAAAACGGCTACACCTTC

v_gene: TRBV24-1
j_gene: TRBJ1-1
d_gene: NA
abundance: NA
CDR3aa: CATSEGANTEAFF
CDR3nt: TGTGCCACCAGTGAGGGCGCGAACACTGAAGCTTTCTTT

v_gene: TRBV5-1
j_gene: TRBJ2-3
d_gene: NA
abundance: NA
CDR3aa: CASSRKDKGPEHTQYF
CDR3nt: TGCGCCAGCAGCCGGAAGGACAAGGGCCCAGAGCATACGCAGTATTTT

v_gene: TRBV6-5
j_gene: TRBJ2-4
d_gene: TRBD1
abundance: NA
CDR3aa: CASSYARDRAKNIQYF
CDR3nt: TGTGCCAGCAGTTACGCTAGGGACAGGGCCAAAAACATTCAGTACTTC

v_gene: TRBV5-1
j_gene: TRBJ2-4
d_gene: NA
abundance: NA
CDR3aa: CASSETGTRAKNIQYF
CDR3nt: TGCGCCAGCAGCGAGACCGGGACACGAGCCAAAAACATTCAGTACTTC

v_gene: TRBV27
j_gene: TRBJ2-7
d_gene: NA
abundance: once
CDR3aa: CASSPGHSRQYF
CDR3nt: TGTGCCAGCAGTCCGGGACACTCCAGGCAGTACTTC

v_gene: TRBV24-1
j_gene: TRBJ2-1
d_gene: TRBD2
abundance: once
CDR3aa: CATSDLRGGSDNEQFF
CDR3nt: TGTGCCACCAGTGACCTCCGGGGAGGGTCAGACAATGAGCAGTTCTTC

v_gene: TRBV10-3
j_gene: TRBJ1-2
d_gene: NA
abundance: NA
CDR3aa: CAISESWGGSYYGYTF
CDR3nt: TGTGCCATCAGTGAGTCGTGGGGGGGCTCATACTATGGCTACACCTTC

v_gene: TRBV6-2/TRBV6-3
j_gene: TRBJ2-2
d_gene: TRBD1
abundance: NA
CDR3aa: CASTPDRGEGTGELFF
CDR3nt: TGTGCCAGCACCCCCGACAGGGGAGAGGGCACCGGGGAGCTGTTTTTT

v_gene: TRBV6-6
j_gene: TRBJ2-5
d_gene: NA
abundance: once
CDR3aa: CASSYIGETQYF
CDR3nt: TGTGCCAGCAGTTACATCGGGGAGACCCAGTACTTC

v_gene: TRBV5-1
j_gene: TRBJ1-6
d_gene: NA
abundance: few
CDR3aa: CASSLRDTGSADNSPLHF
CDR3nt: TGCGCCAGCAGCCTACGGGACACGGGATCCGCCGATAATTCACCCCTCCACTTT

v_gene: TRBV4-1
j_gene: TRBJ1-5
d_gene: NA
abundance: NA
CDR3aa: CASTSRDTSNQPQHF
CDR3nt: TGCGCCAGCACCTCCCGGGACACCAGCAATCAGCCCCAGCATTTT

v_gene: TRBV6-5
j_gene: TRBJ1-5
d_gene: NA
abundance: NA
CDR3aa: CASSFGVGGSMDF
CDR3nt: TGTGCCAGCAGTTTCGGGGTGGGGGGTTCCATGGATTTT

v_gene: TRBV5-1
j_gene: TRBJ2-3
d_gene: NA
abundance: NA
CDR3aa: CASSLERGASTDTQYF
CDR3nt: TGCGCCAGCAGCTTGGAACGGGGGGCCTCCACAGATACGCAGTATTTT